One TCR beta chain is described in this entry. These data come from a study of long-term antiretroviral therapy in people with HIV. The CDR3 is 13 residues long. Between the trimmed V and J ends, which lost 1 base and 6 bases, there was a span of 7 bases. The germline V gene has CDR1 SGHKS and CDR2 YYEKEE (reference sequence). Version v3.0 of the immunoSEQ assay was performed at survey level. TCRdb's copy holds only in-frame clones and misses some; the assay was immunoSEQ multiplex PCR. The sample has 20,000 to 30,000 clones, 80% to 85% seen once; the top ten hold more than 13%. The clonotype comes from a young man with HIV. The gene calls are TRBV5-5 and TRBJ1-4; a possible D gene is TRBD1 (5 bases). Sequenced material: unsorted PBMCs, taken around 4.2 years after starting antiretroviral therapy. The DNA for the CDR3 is TGTGCCAGCAGCTTGATGGGGGATGAAAAACTGTTTTTT. This sequence encodes CASSLMGDEKLFF.